These 30 T cell receptor beta chains share one sample of origin, sequenced in a study of blood T cell repertoires in COVID-19. TCRdb's table, derived via immunoSEQ multiplex PCR, lists solely in-frame clones and lacks some. The table has 80,000 or so clones, roughly 86% seen once; the top ten hold around 1.9%. Sequenced: peripheral blood. The receptors come from a woman in her fifties or sixties with acute or convalescent COVID-19.

The chain has TRBV28 and TRBJ2-1; tentative D call: TRBD1 (5 bases). Germline CDR1 is MDHEN and CDR2 is SYDVKM. V was pared by 11 bases and J by 0 bases, with 11 bases between. This CDR3 is 13 amino acids long. As DNA, the CDR3 is TGTGCCGCTACTGGGGCCTCCTACAATGAGCAGTTCTTC. Translated: CAATGASYNEQFF.

The chain joins TRBV2 to TRBJ2-7; possible D gene TRBD2, 6 bases. The CDR3 totals 14 residues. Between the trimmed V and J ends, which lost 7 bases and 2 bases, there was a span of 15 bases. Germline CDR1 is SNHLY and CDR2 is FYNNEI. The CDR3 DNA reads as TGTGCCAGCACCCCAGAGGCGGGGACCTACGAGCAGTACTTC. Protein: CASTPEAGTYEQYF.

V gene TRBV6-5 combines with J gene TRBJ1-5; the D is unclear. V dropped 4 bases and J dropped 7 bases, with 11 bases sitting between them. This CDR3 is 13 amino acids long. Germline V gene sequence: CDR1 MNHEY, CDR2 SVGAGI. The CDR3 DNA reads as TGTGCCAGCAGTTCCTGGGAGGACCAGCCCCAGCATTTT. Its protein product is CASSSWEDQPQHF.

The chain joins TRBV2 to TRBJ1-2; D call uncertain. V lost 7 bases and J lost 8, with 23 bases in between. This CDR3 comprises 15 residues. The germline gives CDR1 SNHLY, CDR2 FYNNEI. This chain's CDR3 is CASTILFEAGEGYTF. The CDR3 DNA follows: TGTGCCAGCACCATATTATTCGAGGCCGGAGAAGGCTACACCTTC.

The chain links TRBV2 to TRBJ1-6; D not resolved. Germline V CDR1 and CDR2: SNHLY, FYNNEI. V was cut by 7 bases and J by 8 bases, with 12 bases left in between. The CDR3 is 13 amino acids. The DNA of the CDR3 is TGTGCCAGCAAAGAGACGAGCGATTCACCCCTCCACTTT. Its translation is CASKETSDSPLHF.

The chain uses TRBV7-9 and TRBJ1-4, with 8 bases lining up with TRBD1. This CDR3 has 15 residues. Germline trimming cut 5 bases from V and 8 bases from J; bases unmatched to any gene: 10. Germline V gives CDR1 SEHNR, CDR2 FQNEAQ (reference sequence). CDR3 amino acids: CASSPPGTGEEKLFF. CDR3 sequence (DNA): TGTGCCAGCAGCCCACCCGGGACAGGAGAAGAAAAACTGTTTTTT.

Many counts were recorded for this clone. The CDR3 protein is CASSLTGGDGYTF. CDR3 nucleotides: TGTGCCAGCAGCTTAACAGGGGGGGATGGCTACACCTTC. The V gene is TRBV7-3, the J gene TRBJ1-2, with TRBD1 as a possible D gene (6 bases). Germline V CDR1 and CDR2: SGHTA, FQGTGA. V shed 0 bases and J shed 6 bases, with 8 bases lying between them. The CDR3 is 13 residues long.

This clone has just a few counts. The chain links TRBV2 to TRBJ1-4; 9 bases fit TRBD1. The CDR3 extends over 15 amino acids. Looked up from germline, CDR1 is SNHLY and CDR2 is FYNNEI. J lost 7 bases, V lost 5 bases, and 8 bases had no gene match. As DNA, the CDR3 is TGTGCCAGCAGTACAACAGGGGGCAGGGTTGAAAAACTGTTTTTT. This codes for CASSTTGGRVEKLFF.

This rearrangement joins TRBV5-5 to TRBJ2-3; 8 positions match TRBD1. Unmatched junction bases numbered 1, after V lost 0 bases and J lost 1 base. Germline loops: CDR1 SGHKS, CDR2 YYEKEE (reference sequence). CDR3 size: 15 residues. CDR3 in DNA: TGTGCCAGCAGCTTGGAGGGACAGGGCACAGATACGCAGTATTTT. It yields the protein CASSLEGQGTDTQYF.

CDR3 DNA sequence: TGTGCCAGCAGCTTAGAGATTCTTAGGGGCAATGAGCAGTTCTTC. Translating gives CASSLEILRGNEQFF. The chain recombines TRBV7-2 with TRBJ2-1; D may be TRBD1 (5 bases). CDR3 length equals 15 residues. Trimming left V 1 base short and J 6 bases short, with 13 bases between. Per the germline V gene, CDR1 is SGHTA and CDR2 is FQGNSA.

In this sample, this clone turned up once. This sequence joins TRBV18 and TRBJ2-3; 13 bases agree with TRBD2. Trimming removed 4 bases from V and 0 bases from J; junction bases left unmatched: 1. Germline assignment: CDR1 KGHSH and CDR2 LQKENI. There are 16 residues in the CDR3. Here the CDR3 reads CASSRLAGGSTDTQYF. The CDR3 DNA sequence: TGTGCCAGCTCACGACTAGCGGGAGGCAGCACAGATACGCAGTATTTT.

This clone showed up just once. This rearrangement joins TRBV4-3 to TRBJ2-5, with a weak D call TRBD2 (5 bases). This CDR3 region has 13 residues. The germline V gene has CDR1 LGHNA and CDR2 YSLEER. V was clipped by 0 bases and J by 7 bases, with 9 bases between them. The CDR3 sequence is CASSQETGRTQYF. In nucleotides, the CDR3 is TGCGCCAGCAGCCAAGAGACGGGGAGGACCCAGTACTTC.

The chain links TRBV19 to TRBJ2-7; D possibly corresponds to TRBD2 (5 bases). This CDR3 has 14 residues. Germline V gives CDR1 LNHDA, CDR2 SQIVND (reference sequence). The V end was cut by 8 bases, the J end by 1 base, with 15 bases between. DNA for the CDR3: TGTGCCAGTTTCCACCTCCGGGGATCCTACGAGCAGTACTTC. Amino acids: CASFHLRGSYEQYF.

The chain recombines TRBV27 with TRBJ1-2; the D gene is possibly TRBD1 (5 bases). V dropped 0 bases and J dropped 3 bases, with 11 bases sitting between them. Looked up from germline, CDR1 is MNHEY and CDR2 is SMNVEV (reference sequence). The CDR3 has 15 residues. CDR3 residues: CASSLSRRGDYGYTF. The CDR3 DNA follows: TGTGCCAGCAGTTTATCGAGGAGGGGTGACTATGGCTACACCTTC.

A single count supports this clone. This chain links TRBV6-2 or TRBV6-3 with TRBJ1-5; tentative D call: TRBD1 (5 bases). Trimming cost V 6 bases and J 3 bases, with 21 bases left between them. Germline V gives CDR1 MNHEY, CDR2 SVGEGT. The CDR3 is 17 amino acids. As DNA, the CDR3 is TGTGCCAGCAGCCCAATAACCCTCGACAGACCCAATCAGCCCCAGCATTTT. Amino acids: CASSPITLDRPNQPQHF.

The chain is built from TRBV7-2 and TRBJ2-1; 8 bases fit TRBD1. CDR1 is SGHTA, CDR2 FQGNSA, per germline. This CDR3 region has 14 residues. With 4 bases clipped from V and 8 bases from J, the junction kept 7 bases outside the gene matches. CDR3 residues: CASSSQGALHEQFF. For the CDR3, the DNA is TGTGCCAGCAGCTCCCAGGGGGCGCTCCATGAGCAGTTCTTC.

V and J are TRBV18 and TRBJ2-1; possible D gene TRBD2, 6 bases. This CDR3 has 13 amino acids. Germline values: CDR1 KGHSH, CDR2 LQKENI. V was cut by 6 bases and J by 3 bases, with 9 bases left in between. CDR3 bases: TGTGCCAGCTCGCCGGGGGACTACAATGAGCAGTTCTTC. Translating gives CASSPGDYNEQFF.

The chain employs TRBV5-4 and TRBJ2-5, with D hard to call. CDR3 length equals 11 residues. Trimming took 2 bases from V and 8 from J, leaving 7 bases between them. The V gene's germline CDR1 is SGHNT and CDR2 YYREEE (reference sequence). The chain's CDR3 is CASSFLNTQYF. In DNA, the CDR3 is TGTGCCAGCAGCTTCCTAAACACCCAGTACTTC.

This chain connects TRBV7-9 to TRBJ2-6; 9 bases map to TRBD1. Germline CDR1 and CDR2: SEHNR and FQNEAQ (reference sequence). V lost 5 bases to trimming and J lost 3 bases; unmatched junction nucleotides: 11. This CDR3 has 18 amino acids. In nucleotides, the CDR3 is TGTGCCAGCAGCAACCGGGACAGGGTCTCCCGTGGGGCCAACGTCCTGACTTTC. This translates into CASSNRDRVSRGANVLTF.

As for this clone: Other nucleotide sequences from this sample produce the same CDR3. The CDR3 nucleotides read TGTGCCTGGAGTTCCCCGGGACAGGGGATCGGGGAGCTGTTTTTT. Translation: CAWSSPGQGIGELFF. The gene calls are TRBV30 and TRBJ2-2; 10 positions match TRBD1. The junction had 7 bases not matched to a gene; V was cut back by 2 bases and J by 7 bases. The germline CDR1 and CDR2 sequences are GTSNPN and SVGIG (reference sequence). CDR3 length: 15 residues.

J is TRBJ1-1 and V is TRBV29-1; a possible D gene is TRBD1 (6 bases). Germline assignment: CDR1 SQVTM and CDR2 ANQGSEA. The V and J ends lost 4 bases and 3 bases respectively, with 12 bases between them. The CDR3 has 13 residues. CDR3 protein: CSVVRQDDTEAFF. For the CDR3, the DNA is TGCAGCGTTGTTCGACAGGACGACACTGAAGCTTTCTTT.

The V call is TRBV7-2, the J call TRBJ2-7; TRBD2 aligns across 11 bases. This CDR3 has 14 residues. With V trimmed by 5 bases and J by 4 bases, 4 bases remained unmatched. The germline V gene has CDR1 SGHTA and CDR2 FQGNSA. The CDR3 DNA sequence: TGTGCCAGCAGCCGTAGCGGGGGGGCTTACGAGCAGTACTTC. Protein product: CASSRSGGAYEQYF.

This chain uses TRBV5-4 with TRBJ2-2, with D perhaps matching TRBD2 (6 bases). Germline V gene lookup returns CDR1 SGHNT and CDR2 YYREEE (reference sequence). V was clipped by 2 bases and J by 4 bases, with 6 bases between them. CDR3 length: 13 amino acids. Written as DNA, the CDR3 is TGTGCCAGCAGCTTAGCGGGCACCGGGGAGCTGTTTTTT. This sequence encodes CASSLAGTGELFF.

This sequence joins TRBV19 and TRBJ2-7; 11 nucleotides agree with TRBD2. Germline-derived CDR1 and CDR2 are LNHDA and SQIVND (reference sequence). The CDR3 is made up of 15 amino acids. The J segment lost 4 bases and the V segment lost 4 bases, leaving 6 bases of the junction unmatched. As DNA, the CDR3 is TGTGCCAGTAGTAGGGGACTAGCGGAAATTTACGAGCAGTACTTC. This codes for CASSRGLAEIYEQYF. The whole variable domain, remainder taken from reference TRBV19 and TRBJ2-7, is DGGITQSPKYLFRKEGQNVTLSCEQNLNHDAMYWYRQDPGQGLRLIYYSQIVNDFQKGDIAEGYSVSREKKESFPLTVTSAQKNPTAFYLCASSRGLAEIYEQYFGPGTRLTVT.

The chain joins TRBV4-3 to TRBJ2-1; weak D call: TRBD2 (7 bases). The V and J ends lost 0 bases and 4 bases respectively, with 16 bases between them. This CDR3 is 17 amino acids long. CDR1 and CDR2 from the germline V gene are LGHNA and YSLEER. CDR3 bases: TGCGCCAGCAGCCAAGATGGGGGCGGGAGTGGGTACAATGAGCAGTTCTTC. Its protein product is CASSQDGGGSGYNEQFF.

J is TRBJ1-4 and V is TRBV25-1; D not resolved. Germline CDR1 and CDR2: MGHDK and SYGVNS. The V end lost 4 bases, the J end lost 4 bases, and 19 bases lay between the germline ends. The length of the CDR3 is 17 residues. The CDR3 bases are TGTGCCAGCAGTGGACAAAAGATGACCGTCCGTAATGAAAAACTGTTTTTT. Translating it yields CASSGQKMTVRNEKLFF.

V and J are TRBV14 and TRBJ2-7; 8 bases map to TRBD2. Looked up from germline, CDR1 is SGHDN and CDR2 is FVKESK. Trimming at V came to 0 bases and at J to 5 bases, leaving 6 bases not matched to a gene. The CDR3 is 15 residues long. CDR3: CASSQDVRGGDEQYF. The CDR3, as DNA: TGTGCCAGCAGCCAAGATGTTCGGGGGGGGGACGAGCAGTACTTC.

The rearrangement joins TRBV5-1 to TRBJ2-5, with a tentative D call TRBD2 (6 bases). The CDR3 totals 13 residues. Germline CDR1 is SGHRS and CDR2 is YFSETQ. V dropped 2 bases and J dropped 2 bases, with 7 bases sitting between them. In DNA, the CDR3 is TGCGCCAGCAGCTTCGGACTACAAGAGACCCAGTACTTC. This encodes CASSFGLQETQYF. The full variable domain, in which reference TRBV5-1 and TRBJ2-5 provide the parts outside the CDR3, is KAGVTQTPRYLIKTRGQQVTLSCSPISGHRSVSWYQQTPGQGLQFLFEYFSETQRNKGNFPGRFSGRQFSNSRSEMNVSTLELGDSALYLCASSFGLQETQYFGPGTRLLVL.

This chain joins TRBV3-1 (or the pseudogene TRBV3-2) and TRBJ1-4, with 8 bases aligning to TRBD1. Germline V CDR1 and CDR2: LGHDT, YNNKEL (reference sequence). V dropped 3 bases and J dropped 7; count of bases not matched to a gene: 7. This CDR3 contains 15 residues. The CDR3 loop is CASSQGIGTGEKLFF. The CDR3 DNA follows: TGTGCCAGCAGCCAGGGCATAGGGACAGGTGAAAAACTGTTTTTT.

This clone was picked up one time. The V and J genes are TRBV10-3 and TRBJ1-4; a weak D match, TRBD1 (5 bases). This CDR3 region has 15 residues. In germline, CDR1 is ENHRY, CDR2 SYGVKD. The ends were cut back, 10 bases at V and 0 bases at J, with 15 bases in the middle. Here the CDR3 DNA reads TGTGCCACGCGGACATATCCAGCAACTAATGAAAAACTGTTTTTT. It specifies CATRTYPATNEKLFF.